Given below is one T cell receptor (beta chain) in context. This sample was included in a study of blood T cell repertoires in COVID-19. Overall study context: Specimens from acute and convalescent COVID-19 originated in the United States, Italy and Spain.

The study drew participants aged about 18 to 90 years from approximately 25 US areas. With 0 bases removed from V and 4 bases from J, the gap between germline ends came to 16 bases. CDR3 size: 17 residues. In germline, CDR1 is ENHRY, CDR2 SYGVKD. Profiling relied on immunoSEQ multiplex PCR, and the TCRdb table lists in-frame clones only, not all of them. The sample has about 250,000 clones, around 85% seen once. Sequencing was done on a sample of PBMCs or T cells enriched from blood (not recorded which). The clonotype was recovered from a woman under 40 who had recovered from COVID-19. The chain has TRBV10-3 and TRBJ2-1; D is perhaps TRBD2 (6 bases). The CDR3 DNA sequence: TGTGCCATCAGTGAGTCGAAACCGGGACTCAGTTACAATGAGCAGTTCTTC. This codes for CAISESKPGLSYNEQFF.